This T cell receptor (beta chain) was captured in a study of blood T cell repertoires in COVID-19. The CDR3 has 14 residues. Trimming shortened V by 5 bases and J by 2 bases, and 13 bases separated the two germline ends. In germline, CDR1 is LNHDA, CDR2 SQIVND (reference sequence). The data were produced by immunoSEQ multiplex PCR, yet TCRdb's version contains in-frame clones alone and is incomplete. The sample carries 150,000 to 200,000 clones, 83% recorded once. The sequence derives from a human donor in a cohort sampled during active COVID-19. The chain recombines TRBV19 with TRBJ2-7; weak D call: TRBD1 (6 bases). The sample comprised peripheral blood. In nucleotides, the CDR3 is TGTGCCAGTAGTCCTCAGACAGGTACCTACGAGCAGTACTTC. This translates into CASSPQTGTYEQYF.